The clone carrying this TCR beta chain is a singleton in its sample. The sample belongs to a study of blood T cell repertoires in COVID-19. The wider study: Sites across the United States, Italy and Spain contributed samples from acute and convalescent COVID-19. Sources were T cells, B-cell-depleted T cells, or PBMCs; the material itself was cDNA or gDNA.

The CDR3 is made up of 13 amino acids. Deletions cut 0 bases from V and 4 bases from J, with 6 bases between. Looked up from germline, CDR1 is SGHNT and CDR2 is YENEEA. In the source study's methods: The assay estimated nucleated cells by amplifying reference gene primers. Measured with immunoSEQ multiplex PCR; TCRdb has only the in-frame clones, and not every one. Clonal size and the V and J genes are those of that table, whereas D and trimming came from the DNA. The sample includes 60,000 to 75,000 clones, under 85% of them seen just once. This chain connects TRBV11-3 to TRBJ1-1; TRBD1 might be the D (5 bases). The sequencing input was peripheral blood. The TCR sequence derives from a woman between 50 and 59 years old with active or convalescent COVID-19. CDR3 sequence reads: CASSLEGGTEAFF. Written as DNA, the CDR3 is TGTGCCAGCAGCTTAGAGGGGGGCACTGAAGCTTTCTTT. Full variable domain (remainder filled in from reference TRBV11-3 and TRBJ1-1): EAGVVQSPRYKIIEKKQPVAFWCNPISGHNTLYWYLQNLGQGPELLIRYENEEAVDDSQLPKDRFSAERLKGVDSTLKIQPAELGDSAVYLCASSLEGGTEAFFGQGTRLTVV.